This T cell receptor (beta chain) is drawn from a study of blood T cell repertoires in COVID-19. Profiled with immunoSEQ multiplex PCR; TCRdb holds only in-frame clones, not every one. In the table there are approximately 190,000 clones, 80% to 90% of which are singletons. Trimming removed 4 bases at V and 5 bases at J, with 10 bases between. CDR1 SGHNT and CDR2 YYREEE come from the germline V gene (reference sequence). The CDR3 is made up of 12 amino acids. The J gene is TRBJ2-7, the V gene TRBV5-4; D may be TRBD1 (6 bases). The sequenced sample consisted of peripheral blood. This TCR was recovered from a man aged 80 or over with acute or convalescent COVID-19. The CDR3, as DNA: TGTGCCAGCAGCCGCGACAGGCACGAGCAGTACGTC. Its translation is CASSRDRHEQYV.